This T cell receptor (beta chain) was obtained from a study of technical replicates of blood from several donors listed by TCRdb under 2017. The library came from the immunoSEQ multiplex PCR assay. TCRdb retrieved this table from immuneACCESS and kept in-frame rearrangements only. Not all clones are present; in checked studies, unresolved V genes account for under half, and no reason is known for the remainder. The sample table contains tens of thousands of clones; only one count was recorded for 91% of them. The ten largest make up roughly 0.4% of the sample. The CDR3 measures 14 amino acids from cysteine to phenylalanine. Kept here is only the CDR3 DNA, which spans 42 bases and is read in frame from base 1. The germline V gene encodes CDR1 MGHRA and CDR2 YSYEKL. Relative to germline, V is missing 3 bases and J is missing 3 bases, with 4 bases of the junction outside any gene match. As concerns this clone: No cognate antigen has been identified for it. No quality values exist for individual bases; no much larger clone is one base distant.

In this chain, TRBV4-1 is recombined with TRBJ1-1; 7 middle bases align to TRBD1. The source is a human donor in good health. Some clones in this sample may be carry-over from other donors' samples. Sequencing input: T cells isolated from PBMCs. The DNA sequence follows: TGCGCCAGCAGCCACAGACAGGGTGACACTGAAGCTTTCTTT. The encoded protein is CASSHRQGDTEAFF.